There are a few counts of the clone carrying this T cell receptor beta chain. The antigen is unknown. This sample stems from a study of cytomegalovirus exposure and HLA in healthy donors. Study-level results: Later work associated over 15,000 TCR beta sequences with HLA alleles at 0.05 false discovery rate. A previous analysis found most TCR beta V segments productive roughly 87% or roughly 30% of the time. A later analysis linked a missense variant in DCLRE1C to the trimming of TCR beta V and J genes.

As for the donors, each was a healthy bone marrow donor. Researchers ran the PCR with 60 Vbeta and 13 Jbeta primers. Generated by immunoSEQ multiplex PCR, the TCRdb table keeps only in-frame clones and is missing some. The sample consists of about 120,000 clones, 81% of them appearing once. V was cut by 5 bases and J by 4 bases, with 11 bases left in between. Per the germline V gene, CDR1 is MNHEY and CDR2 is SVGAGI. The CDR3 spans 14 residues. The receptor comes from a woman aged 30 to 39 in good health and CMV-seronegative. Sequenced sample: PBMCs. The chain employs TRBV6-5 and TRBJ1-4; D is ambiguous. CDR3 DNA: TGTGCCAGCAGTGAAATGGCAGATAATGAAAAACTGTTTTTT. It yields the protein CASSEMADNEKLFF.